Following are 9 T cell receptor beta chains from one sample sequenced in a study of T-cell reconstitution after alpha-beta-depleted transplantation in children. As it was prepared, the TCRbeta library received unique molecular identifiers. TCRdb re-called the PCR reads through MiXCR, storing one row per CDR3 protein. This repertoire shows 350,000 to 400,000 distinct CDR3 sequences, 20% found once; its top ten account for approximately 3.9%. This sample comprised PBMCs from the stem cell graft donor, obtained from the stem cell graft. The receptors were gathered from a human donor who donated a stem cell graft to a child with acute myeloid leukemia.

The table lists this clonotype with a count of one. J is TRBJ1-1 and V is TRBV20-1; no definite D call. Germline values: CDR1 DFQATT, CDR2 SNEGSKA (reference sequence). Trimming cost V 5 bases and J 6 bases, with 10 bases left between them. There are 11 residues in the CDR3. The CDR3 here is CSAPTLSEAFF. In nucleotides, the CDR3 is TGCAGTGCTCCCACTCTCTCTGAAGCTTTCTTT.

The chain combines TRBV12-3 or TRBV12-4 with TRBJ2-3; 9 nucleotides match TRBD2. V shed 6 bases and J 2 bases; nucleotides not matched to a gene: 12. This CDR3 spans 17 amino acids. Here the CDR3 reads CASRWGTSGGFTDTQYF. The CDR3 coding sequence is TGTGCCAGCAGATGGGGGACCAGCGGGGGGTTCACAGATACGCAGTATTTT.

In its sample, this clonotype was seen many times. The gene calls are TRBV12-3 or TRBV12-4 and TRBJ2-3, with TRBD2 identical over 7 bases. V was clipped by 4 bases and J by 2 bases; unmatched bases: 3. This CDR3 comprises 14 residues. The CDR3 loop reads CASSSGTNTDTQYF. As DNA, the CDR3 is TGTGCCAGCAGTTCCGGGACTAACACAGATACGCAGTATTTT.

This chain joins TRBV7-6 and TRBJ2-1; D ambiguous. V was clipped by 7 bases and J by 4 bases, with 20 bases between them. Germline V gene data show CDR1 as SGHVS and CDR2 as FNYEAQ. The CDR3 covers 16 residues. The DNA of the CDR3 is TGTGCCAGCACCCCATGGGCAGGAGAGAGATACAATGAGCAGTTCTTC. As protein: CASTPWAGERYNEQFF.

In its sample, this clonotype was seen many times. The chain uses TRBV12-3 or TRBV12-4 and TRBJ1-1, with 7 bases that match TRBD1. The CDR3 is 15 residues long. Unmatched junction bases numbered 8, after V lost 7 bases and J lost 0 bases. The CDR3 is CASTLGQLMNTEAFF. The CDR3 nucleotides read TGTGCCAGCACTCTGGGACAGCTCATGAACACTGAAGCTTTCTTT.

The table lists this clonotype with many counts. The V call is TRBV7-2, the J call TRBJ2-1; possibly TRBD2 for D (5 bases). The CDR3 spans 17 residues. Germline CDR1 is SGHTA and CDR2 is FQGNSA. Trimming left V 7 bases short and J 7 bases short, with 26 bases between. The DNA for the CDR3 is TGTGCCAGCACCAAACCATTCCACACGATACTAGGGAATGAGCAGTTCTTC. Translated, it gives CASTKPFHTILGNEQFF.

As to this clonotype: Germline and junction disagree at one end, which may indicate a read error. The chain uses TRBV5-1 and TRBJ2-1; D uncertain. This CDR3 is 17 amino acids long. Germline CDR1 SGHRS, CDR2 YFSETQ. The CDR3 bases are TGCGCCATCAGCTTGCAGTTAAACGGTGCATTCTCCAATGAGCAGTTCTTC. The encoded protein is CAISLQLNGAFSNEQFF.

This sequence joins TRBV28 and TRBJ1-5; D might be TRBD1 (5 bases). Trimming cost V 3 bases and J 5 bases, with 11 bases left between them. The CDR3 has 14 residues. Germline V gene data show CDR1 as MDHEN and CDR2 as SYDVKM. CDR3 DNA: TGTGCCAGCAGTTTGCATGGGGACGATCAGCCCCAGCATTTT. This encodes CASSLHGDDQPQHF.

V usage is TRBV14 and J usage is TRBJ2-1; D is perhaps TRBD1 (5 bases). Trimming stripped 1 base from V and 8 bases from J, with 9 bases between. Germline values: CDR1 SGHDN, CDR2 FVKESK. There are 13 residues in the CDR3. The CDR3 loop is CASSQGGGYEQFF. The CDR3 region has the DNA TGTGCCAGCAGCCAAGGGGGCGGTTATGAGCAGTTCTTC.